This is a list of T cell receptor beta chains from one sample in a study of radiotherapy plus CTLA-4 blockade in lung cancer. TCRdb keeps only in-frame clones here, not all; method: immunoSEQ multiplex PCR. In the table there are 55,000 to 75,000 clones, 70% to 80% of which are singletons. Sample: peripheral blood, taken from a patient treated with radiotherapy plus ipilimumab. The receptors originated from a human donor with non-small cell lung cancer whose response to radiotherapy plus ipilimumab could not be evaluated. Some clones in this sample may be carry-over from other donors' samples. Each CDR3 is given with its conserved first and last residue. D genes are given only for firm matches. Clone size is given for some rows only: seen once, a few or many times, or a class if the clone is expanded.

V gene	J gene	D gene	clone size	CDR3 DNA	CDR3 protein
TRBV9	TRBJ2-1	.	few	TGTGCCAGCAGCTCCTTGGCTAGCGTGGATTCCAATGAGCAGTTCTTC	CASSSLASVDSNEQFF
TRBV4-2	TRBJ1-4	.	few	TGTGCCAGCAGCCAAGAGGGCGTAAAATCTTTT	CASSQEGVKSF
TRBV28	TRBJ1-2	.	.	TGTGCCAGCAGTTTAACCGGGAGGGGCTATGGCTACACCTTC	CASSLTGRGYGYTF
TRBV4-3	TRBJ1-6	.	many	TGCGCCAGCAGCCAAAGTCTCACAGAGAGCTCCTATAATTCACCCCTCCACTTT	CASSQSLTESSYNSPLHF
TRBV5-1	TRBJ1-3	.	.	TGCGCCAGCAGCCCCACGCCATCAGGGATCTCTGGAAACACCATATATTTT	CASSPTPSGISGNTIYF
TRBV7-2	TRBJ2-7	.	.	TGTGCCAGCAGCAATGGGGGGGCGAACTCCGAGCAGTACTTC	CASSNGGANSEQYF
TRBV18	TRBJ1-4	.	.	TGTGCCAGCTCACCACTGGTGCCGGATGAAAAACTGTTTTTT	CASSPLVPDEKLFF
TRBV30	TRBJ1-4	.	.	TGTGCCTGGACCCCTGGCCGCAGGGGACCTAATGAAAAACTGTTTTTT	CAWTPGRRGPNEKLFF
TRBV28	TRBJ1-2	TRBD1	.	TGTGCCAGCAGTTCCCGGCCAGGGGGAAAGGGCTACACCTTC	CASSSRPGGKGYTF
TRBV6-5	TRBJ1-2	.	once	TGTGCCAGCAGTTACTCGACCGGGATGAACTACACCTTC	CASSYSTGMNYTF
TRBV11-2	TRBJ2-7	TRBD2	.	TGTGCCAGCAGGCCGGGACTAGCGGGCTACGAGCAGTACTTC	CASRPGLAGYEQYF
TRBV19	TRBJ2-2	.	.	TGTGCCAGTAAGAAGTCGGGGGACACCGGGGAGCTGTTTTTT	CASKKSGDTGELFF
TRBV5-1	TRBJ1-1	.	.	TGCGCCAGCAGCTTGCAGTGGGGGGAAGAAGCTTTCTTT	CASSLQWGEEAFF
TRBV27	TRBJ2-5	.	few	TGTGCCAGCAAATCGGCAGGCTCAGAGACCCAGTACTTC	CASKSAGSETQYF
TRBV11-2	TRBJ2-3	TRBD1	.	TGTGCCAGCAGCTCCGACAGGGCCGCGCAGTATTTT	CASSSDRAAQYF
TRBV19	TRBJ1-1	TRBD1	many	TGTGCCAGTAGTTTTTACAGGGGAACTGAAGCTTTCTTT	CASSFYRGTEAFF
TRBV7-2	TRBJ1-2	.	.	TGTGCCAGCAGCTTAGACAGGGTGGGCTATGGCTACACCTTC	CASSLDRVGYGYTF
TRBV5-1	TRBJ2-2	.	once	TGCGCCAGCAGGGAGGGGGCTTTTAACACCGGGGAGCTGTTTTTT	CASREGAFNTGELFF
TRBV11-2	TRBJ1-1	.	.	TGTGCCAGCACCTTCTTAGGGGCCCAAGCTTTCTTT	CASTFLGAQAFF
TRBV10-3	TRBJ1-2	TRBD1	.	TGTGCCATCAGTGGGTTTGGGGGGACAGGGAAAGAGAATTATGGCTACACCTTC	CAISGFGGTGKENYGYTF
TRBV18	TRBJ1-3	TRBD1	.	TGTGCCAGCTCACCACAAGGGACAGGGCCTGGAAACACCATATATTTT	CASSPQGTGPGNTIYF
TRBV6-1	TRBJ1-2	TRBD1	.	TGTGCCAGCAGCGAGATTGGGGCAGGGGGGAGCGGCTACACCTTC	CASSEIGAGGSGYTF
TRBV19	TRBJ1-5	.	.	TGTGCCAGTAGCCTGGGGAGGGTTAAGATTGAGCCCCAGCATTTT	CASSLGRVKIEPQHF
TRBV27	TRBJ2-7	TRBD1	once	TGTGCCAGCAGTTTATCTAGGGGGCCCATTGCACCCTACGAGCAGTACTTC	CASSLSRGPIAPYEQYF
TRBV5-1	TRBJ1-1	.	few	TGCGCCAGCAGCACATTACAGGGAAGGAACACTGAAGCTTTCTTT	CASSTLQGRNTEAFF
TRBV19	TRBJ1-5	.	.	TGTGCCAGTAGAAGAGGAGTCTATAGCAATCAGCCCCAGCATTTT	CASRRGVYSNQPQHF
TRBV6-1	TRBJ2-7	TRBD2	.	TGTGCCAGCAGTGAAGCCCTACACGGACTAGCGGGGGGAAGAGAGCAGTACTTC	CASSEALHGLAGGREQYF
TRBV5-1	TRBJ2-3	TRBD2	once	TGCGCCAGCAGCTTATTCTCGCGGGGGGGCCGCACAGATACGCAGTATTTT	CASSLFSRGGRTDTQYF
TRBV2	TRBJ2-2	.	.	TGTGCCAGCAGGACGGTAGCAACGAACACCGGGGAGCTGTTTTTT	CASRTVATNTGELFF
TRBV14	TRBJ1-5	.	.	TGTGCCAGCAGCCATGAAAACGGGGGTCAGCCCCAGCATTTT	CASSHENGGQPQHF
TRBV18	TRBJ1-2	.	.	TGTGCCAGCTCACCTGGGGGGACTAATAACTATGGCTACGCCTTC	CASSPGGTNNYGYAF
TRBV5-4	TRBJ2-7	.	.	TGTGCCAGCAGCCAACAGCTCTCCTACGAGCAGTACTTC	CASSQQLSYEQYF
TRBV9	TRBJ2-7	.	.	TGTGCCAGCAGCGAAGGCGGGGGCCTTCTCGAGCAGTACTTC	CASSEGGGLLEQYF
TRBV28	TRBJ1-1	TRBD1	.	TGTGCCAGCAGTTTACTACAGGGGAAAGGGGCTGAAGCTTTCTTT	CASSLLQGKGAEAFF
TRBV28	TRBJ1-1	.	once	TGTGCCAGCAGTTTATCCGCGGGTGAAGCTTTCTTT	CASSLSAGEAFF
TRBV6-1	TRBJ2-2	.	.	TGTGCCAGCACCCACAGGGAAGGGGTGACCGGGGAGCTGTTTTTT	CASTHREGVTGELFF
TRBV11-3	TRBJ1-1	TRBD1	.	TGTGCCAGCAGCTTAAATCGGAGGGGGCCCACTGAAGCTTTCTTT	CASSLNRRGPTEAFF
TRBV9	TRBJ2-7	TRBD1	.	TGTGCCAGCAGCGCCTTATCCGGGACAGGGGCTTACGAGCAGTACTTC	CASSALSGTGAYEQYF
TRBV20-1	TRBJ1-2	.	.	TGCAGTGCCGGGGAGCGAAATGGCTACACCTTC	CSAGERNGYTF
TRBV5-1	TRBJ1-2	.	.	TGCGCCAGCAGTTCGAACTTCAACTATGGCTACACCTTC	CASSSNFNYGYTF
TRBV15	TRBJ1-5	TRBD1	.	TGTGCCACCAGCAGAGGGGACAGGGATAGCAATCAGCCCCAGCATTTT	CATSRGDRDSNQPQHF
TRBV19	TRBJ1-2	.	.	TGTGCCAGTAGTATAGGACGGGGCTATGGCTACACCTTC	CASSIGRGYGYTF
TRBV6-5	TRBJ2-3	.	.	TGTGCCAGCAGTTACTCGTGGGACTTCCCGACAGATACGCAGTATTTT	CASSYSWDFPTDTQYF